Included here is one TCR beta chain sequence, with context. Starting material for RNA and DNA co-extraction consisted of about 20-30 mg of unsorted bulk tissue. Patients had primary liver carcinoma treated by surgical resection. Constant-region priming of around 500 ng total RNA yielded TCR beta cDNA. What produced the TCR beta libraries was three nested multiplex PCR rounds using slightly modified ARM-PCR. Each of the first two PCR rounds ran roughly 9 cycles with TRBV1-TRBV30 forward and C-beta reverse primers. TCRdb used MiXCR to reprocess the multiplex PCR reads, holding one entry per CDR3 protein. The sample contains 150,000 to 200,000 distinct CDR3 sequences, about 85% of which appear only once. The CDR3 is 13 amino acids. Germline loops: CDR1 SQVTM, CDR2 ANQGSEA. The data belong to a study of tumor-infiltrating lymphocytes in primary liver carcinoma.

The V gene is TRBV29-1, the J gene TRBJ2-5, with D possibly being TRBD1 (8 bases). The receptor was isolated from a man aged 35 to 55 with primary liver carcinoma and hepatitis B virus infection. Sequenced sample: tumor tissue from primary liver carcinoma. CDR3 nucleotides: TGCTGCGGCATACAGGGGGAGGGAGAGACCCAGTACTTC. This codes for CCGIQGEGETQYF. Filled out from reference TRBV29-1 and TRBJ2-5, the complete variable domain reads SAVISQKPSRDICQRGTSLTIQCQVDSQVTMMFWYRQQPGQSLTLIATANQGSEATYESGFVIDKFPISRPNLTFSTLTVSNMSPEDSSIYLCCGIQGEGETQYFGPGTRLLVL.